These T cell receptor beta chains were read from a single sample in a study of identical twins. TCRdb redid the calling of the 5' RACE reads with MiXCR, one entry per CDR3 protein. The sample yields roughly 700,000 distinct CDR3 sequences, more than 6.5% seen once. These data also featured in a second study, about yellow fever vaccine responses in identical twins.

Specimen: PBMCs. The source is a young woman in good health. The CDR3 runs from the conserved cysteine through the conserved F or W. A D gene is named only where the DNA matches it firmly. A row's size may be missing; if present it is once, few, many or a size class.

>TRBV28|few|TRBD1|TRBJ2-7
TGTGCCAGCACCCCAAGGGTTGGACAGGCTAGCTCCTACGAGCAGTACTTC
CASTPRVGQASSYEQYF
>TRBV27|few|NA|TRBJ2-3
TGTGCCAGCAGTTCCCGCGGGATCAACACAGATACGCAGTATTTT
CASSSRGINTDTQYF
>TRBV2|few|NA|TRBJ1-1
TGTGCCAGCAGAGGGGATATGAACACTGAAGCTTTCTTT
CASRGDMNTEAFF
>TRBV15|NA|TRBD1|TRBJ1-6
TGTGCCACCAGCAGAGAAGGGGGCGCAGGGAATTCACCCCTCCACTTT
CATSREGGAGNSPLHF
>TRBV3-1|few|NA|TRBJ2-1
TGTGCCAGCAGCCTACTCAGTCAACTACCCGTTCCGGCGTTCTTC
CASSLLSQLPVPAFF
>TRBV14|few|NA|TRBJ2-7
TGTGCCAGCAGCCAAGGGCGCACCGAGCAGTACTTC
CASSQGRTEQYF
>TRBV20-1|few|NA|TRBJ2-3
TGCAGTGCTCCTACCGGGACTACGCAGTATTTT
CSAPTGTTQYF
>TRBV7-2|many|NA|TRBJ2-5
TGTGCCAGCAGCTCGACTGGCCCAGGGGCGACCCAGTACTTC
CASSSTGPGATQYF
>TRBV5-4|few|NA|TRBJ2-3
TGTGCCAGCAGCTTGTTGCAGTTAGGCACAGATACGCAGTATTTT
CASSLLQLGTDTQYF
>TRBV7-2|NA|TRBD1|TRBJ2-7
TGTGCCAGCAGCAAGAGCCGGGACAGGGGGCACGAGCAGTACTTC
CASSKSRDRGHEQYF
>TRBV6-5|NA|TRBD1|TRBJ2-5
TGTGCCAGCAGTTTAACCCCGACAGGGATCGGAGAGACCCAGTACTTC
CASSLTPTGIGETQYF
>TRBV27|NA|NA|TRBJ2-3
TGTGCCAGCACCCCCGAGACGCAGTATTTT
CASTPETQYF
>TRBV30|many|NA|TRBJ2-3
TGTGCCTGGGATGGTTTCGGGGTCAAAACAGATACGCAGTATTTT
CAWDGFGVKTDTQYF
>TRBV20-1|NA|TRBD1|TRBJ2-7
TGCAGTGCTACCCGGTCGGGGACAGGTCCCTACGAGCAGTACTTC
CSATRSGTGPYEQYF
>TRBV3-1|few|NA|TRBJ2-1
TGTGCCAGCAGCCAATCCGGCCTCTACAATGAGCAGTTCTTC
CASSQSGLYNEQFF
>TRBV28|NA|NA|TRBJ1-6
TGTGCCAGCAGTTTAGTTGGGGGCTGGGGATCTAATTCACCCCTCCACTTT
CASSLVGGWGSNSPLHF
>TRBV27|few|NA|TRBJ2-3
TGTGCCAGCAGTCGGGACAATCGACCAGATACGCAGTATTTT
CASSRDNRPDTQYF
>TRBV16|NA|NA|TRBJ1-1
TGTGCCAGCAGCTACGTTGGATTGAACACTGAAGCTTTCTTT
CASSYVGLNTEAFF
>TRBV29-1|NA|NA|TRBJ2-5
TGCAGCGTTGAAGTACAGTCCCAAGAGACCCAGTACTTC
CSVEVQSQETQYF
>TRBV18|NA|TRBD1|TRBJ2-7
TGTGCCAGCTCACCACCGGAGACAGGGATCGCCTACGAGCAGTACTTC
CASSPPETGIAYEQYF
>TRBV20-1|NA|TRBD2|TRBJ2-1
TGCAGTGCTAGGGATCTCCTCCTAGCGGGCCCCTACAATGAGCAGTTCTTC
CSARDLLLAGPYNEQFF
>TRBV5-1|NA|NA|TRBJ2-1
TGCGCCAGCAGCTTATATTCCGGGGACAATGAGCAGTTCTTC
CASSLYSGDNEQFF
>TRBV20-1|few|TRBD2|TRBJ2-1
TGCAGTGCTGGGCTAGCGGGAGTAAATGAGCAGTTCTTC
CSAGLAGVNEQFF
>TRBV7-8|few|NA|TRBJ2-1
TGTGCCAGCAGGTTTACTAACCTCGGGACCTACTACAATGAGCAGTTCTTC
CASRFTNLGTYYNEQFF
>TRBV12-3/TRBV12-4|few|NA|TRBJ1-5
TGTGTTTCAATAGGGGCCAGCAGCAATCAGCCCCAGCATTTT
CVSIGASSNQPQHF
>TRBV5-1|many|NA|TRBJ2-7
TGCGCCAGCCTGTTTGAACAGGAGAACTACGAGCAGTACTTC
CASLFEQENYEQYF
>TRBV4-2|many|NA|TRBJ2-5
TGTGCCAGCAGCCAAGGCTGGGCGGAGACCCAGTACTTC
CASSQGWAETQYF
>TRBV6-5|NA|NA|TRBJ2-3
TGTGCCAGCAGTTTGTATCTCGCAGATACGCAGTATTTT
CASSLYLADTQYF